A selection of T cell receptor beta chains follows, all from one sample in a study of T-cell reconstitution after alpha-beta-depleted transplantation in children. TCRdb re-called the PCR reads through MiXCR, storing one row per CDR3 protein. The top ten clones hold about 5% of a sample with 200,000 to 250,000 distinct CDR3 sequences, 20% to 30% of them seen once. Specimen: PBMCs, mostly from graft donor cells, collected 360 days after TCRalphabeta/CD19-depleted stem cell transplant. Receptor source: a female patient aged 2-10 years who had a stem cell transplant for congenital amegakaryocytic thrombocytopenia, so the T cells may come from the graft donor. Each CDR3 is given with its conserved first and last residue. Each record gives: clone size, J gene, V gene, CDR3 length, CDR3 protein. Only part of the rows carry a size: once, few, many, or a class if the clone is expanded.

size: .
J: TRBJ1-1
V: TRBV18
length: 18
CDR3: CASSATNRELFMNTEAFF

size: .
J: TRBJ2-2
V: TRBV12-5
length: 17
CDR3: CASGLSPGTGVPGELFF

size: few
J: TRBJ1-1
V: TRBV14
length: 13
CDR3: CASSQLMNTEAFF

size: .
J: TRBJ2-2
V: TRBV29-1
length: 13
CDR3: CSVGGSGSGELFF

size: .
J: TRBJ2-1
V: TRBV4-3
length: 17
CDR3: CASSQTPLAAGHNEQFF

size: .
J: TRBJ2-5
V: TRBV3-1
length: 13
CDR3: CASSQDGGKTQYF

size: .
J: TRBJ2-3
V: TRBV5-1
length: 14
CDR3: CASSLVQGADTQYF

size: few
J: TRBJ1-1
V: TRBV12-3/TRBV12-4
length: 14
CDR3: CASQVGGVDTEAFF

size: few
J: TRBJ1-2
V: TRBV28
length: 14
CDR3: CASSLSGLFGGYTF

size: few
J: TRBJ1-3
V: TRBV2
length: 14
CDR3: CASRQGATGNTIYF

size: few
J: TRBJ1-1
V: TRBV12-3/TRBV12-4
length: 14
CDR3: CASSMGQGVTEAFF

size: .
J: TRBJ2-3
V: TRBV2
length: 13
CDR3: CASRDRGGDTQYF

size: .
J: TRBJ2-1
V: TRBV18
length: 15
CDR3: CASSARVSSYNEQFF